The sample holds a few counts of the clone carrying this T cell receptor (beta chain). Antigen specificity is unknown. This sample is drawn from a study of T-cell reconstitution after alpha-beta-depleted transplantation in children. Overall study results and limits: Newly produced T cells mostly accounted for T-cell counts and diversity one year post-transplant. Reported findings indicate that, about two months after transplant, alpha-beta T cells came from several hundred expanded clones, which were derived from non-depleted graft cells.

Per the germline V gene, CDR1 is SGHAT and CDR2 is FQNNGV. Losses at the gene ends were 5 bases for V and 3 bases for J; bases not matched to a gene: 15. CDR3 length: 17 amino acids. Unique molecular identifiers were used to barcode this TCRbeta library. TCRdb re-derived calls from the PCR reads in MiXCR, one entry per CDR3 protein. The sample carries approximately 800,000 distinct CDR3 sequences, 15% to 20% recorded once. This sequence originates from a male patient younger than 18 who had a stem cell transplant for acute lymphoblastic leukemia, so the T cells may come from the graft donor. The rearrangement joins TRBV11-2 to TRBJ2-7, with 8 nucleotides matching TRBD2. Here the sequenced sample was PBMCs, mostly from graft donor cells, taken 360 days after TCRalphabeta/CD19-depleted stem cell transplant. CDR3 bases: TGTGCCAGCAGCCTAGGGTATACTAGCGGAGACAACTACGAGCAGTACTTC. The encoded protein is CASSLGYTSGDNYEQYF.